This T cell receptor beta chain was profiled in a study of cytomegalovirus exposure and HLA in healthy donors (dated by TCRdb to between 2016 and 2019). With respect to the entire study: A later analysis indicated that the 90 to 150 validation repertoires were generated on the platform also employed for the roughly 730 repertoires of the first cohort. The study aimed to test whether signatures of past pathogen exposure could be identified by cataloging public T cell receptors. In addition to the first cohort of around 670 subjects, a separate validation cohort of around 110 different subjects was used. The study combined high-throughput TCR immunosequencing, statistical association of individual TCRs with disease status, and machine learning to predict cytomegalovirus infection status. What the research found in general, with its limitations: A total of roughly 160 TCR beta chains were listed by the study as associated with cytomegalovirus. In vitro tests confirmed that a few of the cytomegalovirus-associated TCR beta chains recognize cytomegalovirus antigens. Of the cluster scores, approximately 95% were above 0 in a later analysis, which found that TCRs clustered in the first cohort also tended to co-occur in the 95 to 150 validation repertoires. The authors suggested that the approach could potentially be extended to other disease states and immunological phenotypes. In both the original and validation cohorts, the classifier was reported to diagnose cytomegalovirus status with high specificity and sensitivity. While some public TCRs were present in many individuals, most TCR sequences turned up only very rarely across donors. The validation cohort had no HLA typing available for a later analysis, so co-occurrence within that cohort was assessed over all 120 or so repertoires.

The library relied on the immunoSEQ multiplex PCR assay. In the original analysis: A statistical classification framework was built for diagnosing cytomegalovirus status from the catalog of TCR beta chain sequences. Sourced from immuneACCESS, this table was stored by TCRdb with only in-frame sequences that have V and J called. A share of the clones is absent; for the studies checked, an unresolved V gene accounts for under half, and the remainder has no known explanation. V, J and clone size were drawn from that table, and D and trimming were deduced from the DNA. In this sample the table shows 60,000 to 85,000 clones, 94% of which occur a single time. Roughly 1.6% of the sample is taken by the ten largest. The donors belonged to the validation cohort of around 120 subjects, which was separate from the 666-subject first cohort. As encoded in the germline V gene, CDR1 is ENHRY while CDR2 is SYGVKD. Reading from cysteine to phenylalanine, the CDR3 counts 13 amino acids. The read is trimmed to its CDR3 DNA, 39 bases read in frame from base 1.

Turning to this clone: Its antigen remains undetermined. No base quality information exists; no much larger clone differs at one position.

The sample was PBMCs. The sequence derives from a man younger than 35 in good health and CMV-seropositive. The rearrangement combines TRBV10-3 with TRBJ2-1; the D gene is perhaps TRBD2, on 6 matching bases. CDR3 reads: CATKTGAQNEQFF. The DNA sequence follows: TGTGCGACTAAAACGGGAGCTCAAAATGAGCAGTTCTTC.